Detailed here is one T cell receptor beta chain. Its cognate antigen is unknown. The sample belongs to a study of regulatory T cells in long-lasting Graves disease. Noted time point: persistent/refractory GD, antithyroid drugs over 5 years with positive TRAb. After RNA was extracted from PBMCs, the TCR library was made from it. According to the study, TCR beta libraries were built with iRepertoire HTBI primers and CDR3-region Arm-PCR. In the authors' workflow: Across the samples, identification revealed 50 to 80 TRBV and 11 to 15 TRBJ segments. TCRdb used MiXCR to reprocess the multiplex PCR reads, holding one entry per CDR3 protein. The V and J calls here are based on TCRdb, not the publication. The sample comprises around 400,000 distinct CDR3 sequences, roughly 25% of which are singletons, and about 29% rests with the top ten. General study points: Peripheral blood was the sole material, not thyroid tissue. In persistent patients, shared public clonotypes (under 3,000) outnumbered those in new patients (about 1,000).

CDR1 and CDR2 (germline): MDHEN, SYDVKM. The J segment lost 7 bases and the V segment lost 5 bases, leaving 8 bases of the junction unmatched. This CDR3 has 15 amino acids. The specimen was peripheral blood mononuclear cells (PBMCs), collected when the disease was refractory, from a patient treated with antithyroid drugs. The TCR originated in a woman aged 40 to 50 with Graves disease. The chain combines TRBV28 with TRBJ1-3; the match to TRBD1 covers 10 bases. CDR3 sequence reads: CASSLPGQGPNTIYF. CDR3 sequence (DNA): TGTGCCAGCAGTCTCCCGGGACAGGGGCCGAACACCATATATTTT.